This TCR beta chain was identified in a study of T cell repertoires in cytomegalovirus infection. Looking at the study overall: Both a matching HLA type and CMV infection were indicated by public TCR beta signatures.

General observations from the study: There were HLA-C-restricted CMV-specific TCR beta clonotypes dominating the ex vivo response.

Per the germline V gene, CDR1 is ENHRY and CDR2 is SYGVKD. Trimming pared 5 bases from V and 0 bases from J, leaving 3 bases between. CDR3 length equals 12 residues. This clonotype was seen ten or more times. Its matching antigen is unknown. TCRdb recomputed calls from the reads with MiXCR, one row per CDR3 protein. The table records around 140,000 distinct CDR3 sequences, about 6% of them present only once. The receptor was derived from a human donor in good health (CMV status not recorded). Some clones in this sample may be carry-over from other donors' samples. Sequenced sample: PBMCs. The chain joins TRBV10-3 to TRBJ2-3; D uncertain. The CDR3, as DNA: TGTGCCATCAGTCAGAGCACAGATACGCAGTATTTT. Protein product: CAISQSTDTQYF.